A selection of T cell receptor beta chains follows, all from one sample in a study of blood T cell repertoires in COVID-19. Repertoires were generated with immunoSEQ multiplex PCR, while TCRdb's copy carries only in-frame clones and drops some. This sample has about 81,000 clones, with roughly four fifths found just once. Sequences were obtained from peripheral blood. Every receptor here comes from a man aged 55 to 70 with acute or convalescent COVID-19. The CDR3 runs from the conserved cysteine through the conserved F or W. D genes are given only for firm matches. Where a row states a size, it is once, few, many or the class of an expanded clone; other rows omit it.

clone_size j_call v_call d_call cdr3_aa cdr3_nt
- TRBJ2-4 TRBV19 TRBD2 CASSNSGGPGDIQYF TGTGCCAGTAGTAATAGCGGGGGGCCAGGGGACATTCAGTACTTC
- TRBJ2-7 TRBV10-2 - CASSNSGYEQYF TGCGCCAGCAGCAATTCCGGCTACGAGCAGTACTTC
once TRBJ2-3 TRBV19 TRBD2 CASRGGSIDTQYF TGTGCCAGTAGGGGCGGGAGTATAGATACGCAGTATTTT
- TRBJ2-1 TRBV28 TRBD1 CASSLNRGTYNEQFF TGTGCCAGCAGTTTAAACAGGGGGACCTACAATGAGCAGTTCTTC
- TRBJ2-5 TRBV4-2 - CASSQDAGGKTQYF TGTGCCAGCAGCCAAGATGCGGGCGGGAAGACCCAGTACTTC
- TRBJ1-4 TRBV5-1 - CASSLAEGEKLFF TGCGCCAGCAGCTTAGCAGAGGGCGAAAAACTGTTTTTT
- TRBJ1-2 TRBV19 TRBD1 CASSFGGQNYGYTF TGTGCCAGTTCATTCGGGGGACAGAACTATGGCTACACCTTC
- TRBJ2-1 TRBV14 TRBD2 CASSQESRGNINEQFF TGTGCCAGCAGCCAAGAATCGCGGGGGAATATAAATGAGCAGTTCTTC
- TRBJ1-1 TRBV4-2 - CASSQLGQGYTEAFF TGTGCCAGCAGCCAACTCGGTCAGGGATACACTGAAGCTTTCTTT
- TRBJ2-1 TRBV18 TRBD2 CASSPGLAGAYNEQFF TGTGCCAGCTCACCGGGACTAGCGGGAGCCTACAATGAGCAGTTCTTC
- TRBJ2-3 TRBV10-3 - CAISELLDSDTQYF TGTGCCATCAGTGAGCTCCTCGACTCAGATACGCAGTATTTT
- TRBJ2-1 TRBV19 TRBD1 CASSTRGTGGEFF TGTGCCAGTAGTACCCGAGGGACAGGGGGGGAGTTCTTC
- TRBJ2-7 TRBV6-4 - CASSDSVVSEQYF TGTGCCAGCAGTGACTCGGTGGTGAGCGAGCAGTACTTC
once TRBJ1-4 TRBV6-5 TRBD1 CASEVQGARKLFF TGTGCCAGCGAGGTGCAGGGGGCAAGAAAACTGTTTTTT
- TRBJ2-3 TRBV9 TRBD2 CASSVTSGRDDTQYF TGTGCCAGCAGCGTAACTAGCGGCCGTGATGATACGCAGTATTTT
- TRBJ2-1 TRBV5-1 TRBD2 CASSPSGSSYNEQFF TGCGCCAGCAGCCCCAGCGGGAGTTCCTACAATGAGCAGTTCTTC
once TRBJ1-4 TRBV5-6 TRBD1 CASIDRGHEKLFF TGTGCCAGCATCGACAGGGGTCATGAAAAACTGTTTTTT
- TRBJ1-1 TRBV9 - CASSANTWSTEAFF TGTGCCAGCAGCGCTAATACATGGAGCACTGAAGCTTTCTTT
- TRBJ2-1 TRBV10-3 TRBD2 CAISPGQLAGGRYEQFF TGTGCCATCAGTCCCGGACAACTAGCGGGAGGTCGCTATGAGCAGTTCTTC
once TRBJ1-1 TRBV6-6 - CASSLRTAMNTEAFF TGTGCCAGCAGTCTCCGGACAGCTATGAACACTGAAGCTTTCTTT
- TRBJ1-3 TRBV6-5 - CASSYRLGENTIYF TGTGCCAGCAGTTACCGACTTGGGGAGAACACCATATATTTT
- TRBJ2-6 TRBV4-3 TRBD1 CASSQAPPGQRGANVLTF TGCGCCAGCAGCCAAGCCCCCCCGGGACAGAGAGGGGCCAACGTCCTGACTTTC
- TRBJ2-1 TRBV5-5 TRBD2 CASSSGGRASEQFF TGTGCCAGCAGCTCCGGGGGGAGGGCCAGCGAGCAGTTCTTC
- TRBJ2-5 TRBV12-3/TRBV12-4 - CASSSTVQETQYF TGTGCCAGCAGTTCGACAGTGCAAGAGACCCAGTACTTC
- TRBJ2-7 TRBV5-1 TRBD1 CASSSTGGPFYEQYF TGCGCCAGCAGCTCTACAGGGGGACCCTTCTACGAGCAGTACTTC
- TRBJ2-3 TRBV2 TRBD2 CASSGRLATSTDTQYF TGTGCCAGCAGTGGAAGACTAGCGACCAGCACAGATACGCAGTATTTT
- TRBJ2-3 TRBV5-4 TRBD2 CASSLQLAGPDTQYF TGTGCCAGCAGCTTGCAACTAGCGGGCCCAGATACGCAGTATTTT
once TRBJ2-1 TRBV3-1/TRBV3-2 TRBD2 CASSQGSGGGNEQFF TGTGCCAGCAGCCAAGGTAGCGGGGGGGGAAATGAGCAGTTCTTC
- TRBJ1-2 TRBV6-5 TRBD1 CASRIDRGGYTF TGTGCCAGCAGGATCGACAGGGGCGGCTACACCTTC
- TRBJ1-1 TRBV6-2/TRBV6-3 - CASSYLGRGDTEAFF TGTGCCAGCAGTTACCTGGGCCGCGGGGACACTGAAGCTTTCTTT
- TRBJ2-2 TRBV2 TRBD1 CASSRDRGWTGELFF TGTGCCAGCAGCCGGGACAGGGGATGGACCGGGGAGCTGTTTTTT
- TRBJ2-5 TRBV7-2 - CASSLAGTSWRETQYF TGTGCCAGCAGCTTAGCGGGGACATCTTGGAGGGAGACCCAGTACTTC
- TRBJ1-2 TRBV3-1/TRBV3-2 - CASSQAYGYTF TGTGCCAGCAGCCAGGCTTATGGCTACACCTTC
once TRBJ2-7 TRBV6-5 - CASSRDTGFFQQYF TGTGCCAGCAGTCGGGACACTGGATTTTTTCAGCAGTACTTC
- TRBJ1-1 TRBV29-1 - CSVRAWNTEAFF TGCAGCGTGCGGGCTTGGAACACTGAAGCTTTCTTT
- TRBJ1-2 TRBV30 - CAWTDSNYGYTF TGTGCCTGGACCGACAGTAACTATGGCTACACCTTC
- TRBJ1-5 TRBV5-5 TRBD1 CASSVTGDGNQPQHF TGTGCCAGCAGCGTGACAGGGGACGGCAATCAGCCCCAGCATTTT
- TRBJ1-1 TRBV3-1/TRBV3-2 TRBD1 CASSQEWGQVGTEAFF TGTGCCAGCAGCCAAGAATGGGGACAGGTGGGTACTGAAGCTTTCTTT
once TRBJ2-1 TRBV3-1/TRBV3-2 TRBD1 CASSQKGQDNEQFF TGTGCCAGCAGCCAAAAGGGACAGGACAATGAGCAGTTCTTC
- TRBJ1-1 TRBV6-5 - CASRTRGMNTEAFF TGTGCCAGCAGAACCAGGGGCATGAACACTGAAGCTTTCTTT
- TRBJ2-7 TRBV18 TRBD2 CASSPGLLSYEQYF TGTGCCAGCTCACCGGGACTACTATCCTACGAGCAGTACTTC
- TRBJ2-1 TRBV28 - CASSSRGIGSYNEQFF TGTGCCAGCAGTTCAAGGGGGATTGGCTCCTACAATGAGCAGTTCTTC
few TRBJ1-4 TRBV7-2 TRBD1 CASSLVAVQGNEKLFF TGTGCCAGCAGCTTAGTTGCGGTACAGGGGAATGAAAAACTGTTTTTT
- TRBJ2-1 TRBV12-3/TRBV12-4 - CASSASLDEQFF TGTGCCAGCAGCGCCTCTTTAGATGAGCAGTTCTTC
- TRBJ2-2 TRBV7-7 TRBD2 CASSLTGGTGELFF TGTGCTAGCAGCTTAACGGGAGGGACCGGGGAGCTGTTTTTT
- TRBJ1-2 TRBV6-5 - CAIYRTANYGYTF TGTGCCATCTATAGGACAGCCAACTATGGCTACACCTTC
- TRBJ1-1 TRBV5-5 - CASSLQNTEAFF TGTGCCAGCAGCTTACAAAACACTGAAGCTTTCTTT
- TRBJ1-1 TRBV19 - CASNPWVGGNTEAFF TGTGCCAGTAATCCCTGGGTCGGGGGGAACACTGAAGCTTTCTTT
once TRBJ1-1 TRBV11-2 - CASSLVRDNTEAFF TGTGCCAGCAGCTTAGTCAGGGATAACACTGAAGCTTTCTTT
- TRBJ2-3 TRBV6-2/TRBV6-3 TRBD2 CASSRLAGTVDTQYF TGTGCCAGCAGTCGACTAGCGGGGACTGTGGATACGCAGTATTTT
- TRBJ1-5 TRBV19 TRBD1 CASRAERGQGLFNQPQHF TGTGCCAGTAGGGCAGAAAGGGGACAGGGCCTTTTCAATCAGCCCCAGCATTTT
- TRBJ1-3 TRBV6-1 - CASSEAGQGSGNTIYF TGTGCCAGCAGTGAAGCGGGGCAGGGCTCTGGAAACACCATATATTTT